Given below is one T cell receptor beta chain in context. The study used treatment-naive patients who had stable or active relapsing-remitting disease as multiple sclerosis controls. Reverse transcription of about 0.5 to 1 ug RNA was carried out with random hexamers. From the immunoSEQ multiplex PCR reads, TCRdb called clonotypes with MiXCR, one entry per CDR3 protein. The table includes about 250,000 distinct CDR3 sequences, about 93% detected once. CDR3 length equals 13 residues. The V gene's germline CDR1 is SGHTA and CDR2 FQGTGA. The V gene lost 5 bases and the J gene lost 5 bases, with 13 bases spanning the gap. The entry originates in a study of CD8 T cells in Susac syndrome.

This receptor was identified in a human donor with multiple sclerosis. This chain links TRBV7-3 with TRBJ2-7; D gene ambiguous. The sample was CD4+ T cells from PBMCs. This CDR3 is CASSPTGIHEQYF. CDR3 coding DNA: TGTGCCAGCAGCCCAACCGGAATCCACGAGCAGTACTTC.